This T cell receptor beta chain is from a study of blood T cell repertoires in COVID-19. Across the study: Sites in the United States, Italy and Spain provided acute and convalescent COVID-19 samples. Nucleic acid was either cDNA or gDNA, and it came from T cells, B-cell-depleted T cells, or PBMCs.

Original processing methods: Estimation of nucleated cell counts relied on the amplification of reference gene primers. Libraries were prepared by immunoSEQ multiplex PCR; TCRdb keeps only in-frame clonotypes and omits some of them. V and J calls and clone size follow that table, whereas D and trimming were derived from the DNA. The table includes about 75,000 clones, 88% detected once. The sequenced sample consisted of peripheral blood. The source is a human donor in a cohort sampled during active COVID-19.

The CDR3 sequence: CSASPQRGVSYEQYF. CDR3 DNA: TGCAGTGCTAGTCCCCAGCGGGGGGTCTCCTACGAGCAGTACTTC. The V gene is TRBV20-1, the J gene TRBJ2-7; TRBD2 matches at 9 bases. Germline CDR1 and CDR2: DFQATT and SNEGSKA (reference sequence). V was clipped by 3 bases and J by 0 bases; unmatched bases: 6. The CDR3 is 15 amino acids.